A selection of T cell receptor beta chains follows, all from one sample in a study of T cells in Graves' hyperthyroidism and ophthalmopathy. TCRdb re-called the multiplex PCR reads through MiXCR, storing one row per CDR3 protein. The table has fewer than 450,000 distinct CDR3 sequences, about 17% seen once. Material for sequencing was blood. The receptor source for this set is a woman aged 25-40 years with Graves' hyperthyroidism that later progressed to Graves' ophthalmopathy. Each CDR3 is given with its conserved first and last residue. A D gene is named only where the DNA matches it firmly. For some rows the clone size is stated as once, few or many, or as a class when expanded; others skip it.

V gene	D gene	clone size	J gene	CDR3 protein	CDR3 DNA
TRBV11-3	TRBD1	NA	TRBJ1-4	CASSATGTGGEKLFF	TGTGCCAGCAGCGCAACCGGGACAGGGGGCGAAAAACTGTTTTTT
TRBV7-9	NA	many	TRBJ2-5	CASRETEYQETQYF	TGTGCCAGCAGGGAGACAGAATACCAAGAGACCCAGTACTTC
TRBV19	TRBD2	few	TRBJ2-1	CASNVAGASYNEQFF	TGTGCCAGTAATGTAGCGGGAGCGTCCTACAATGAGCAGTTCTTC
TRBV10-3	TRBD2	many	TRBJ2-2	CAIASGLAGGPTGELFF	TGTGCCATCGCTTCGGGACTAGCGGGAGGGCCTACCGGGGAGCTGTTTTTT
TRBV5-4	TRBD1	NA	TRBJ2-7	CASSPGGQAVYEQYF	TGTGCCAGCAGCCCGGGCGGACAGGCGGTTTACGAGCAGTACTTC
TRBV7-9	TRBD2	NA	TRBJ2-3	CASSLEGLAGVSGTDTQYF	TGTGCCAGCAGCTTAGAGGGACTAGCGGGAGTATCGGGCACAGATACGCAGTATTTT
TRBV6-1	NA	few	TRBJ2-1	CASTPTLGGGGNEQFF	TGTGCCAGCACCCCCACTCTGGGGGGTGGAGGCAATGAGCAGTTCTTC
TRBV2	NA	many	TRBJ1-5	CASSEGRAPNQPQHF	TGTGCCAGCAGTGAAGGCAGGGCCCCAAATCAGCCCCAGCATTTT
TRBV5-1	TRBD1	NA	TRBJ1-1	CASSFRDSRQAFF	TGCGCCAGCAGCTTTCGGGACAGCCGCCAGGCTTTCTTT
TRBV15	NA	many	TRBJ2-7	CATSRGRLEGYEQYF	TGTGCCACCAGCAGAGGACGACTAGAAGGCTACGAGCAGTACTTC
TRBV9	TRBD1	NA	TRBJ1-4	CASSVSTGGDEKLFF	TGTGCCAGCAGCGTATCGACAGGGGGTGATGAAAAACTGTTTTTT
TRBV5-5	NA	few	TRBJ1-2	CASSAWGREAYGYTF	TGTGCCAGCAGCGCCTGGGGACGGGAGGCTTATGGCTACACCTTC
TRBV9	NA	NA	TRBJ1-6	CASSVGGAGRDSPLHF	TGTGCCAGCAGCGTAGGGGGCGCAGGGAGGGATTCACCCCTCCACTTT
TRBV18	TRBD2	NA	TRBJ2-1	CASSPAASGGLWEQFF	TGTGCCAGCTCACCGGCTGCTAGCGGGGGACTTTGGGAGCAGTTCTTC
TRBV20-1	NA	NA	TRBJ1-1	CSALSWVLSMSTEAFF	TGCAGCGCACTAAGTTGGGTACTTTCGATGAGCACTGAAGCTTTCTTT
TRBV12-3/TRBV12-4	TRBD2	many	TRBJ2-2	CASSLRLADNTRGRTGELFF	TGTGCCAGCAGCCTCCGACTAGCGGACAACACCCGCGGTCGCACCGGGGAGCTGTTTTTT
TRBV27	NA	many	TRBJ1-2	CASSSRWDPRGIGYGYTF	TGTGCCAGCAGTTCGCGATGGGATCCCAGGGGTATTGGCTATGGCTACACCTTC
TRBV10-1	TRBD1	NA	TRBJ2-7	CASSDQDRDGYEQYF	TGCGCCAGCAGTGATCAGGACAGGGATGGCTACGAGCAGTACTTC
TRBV20-1	NA	many	TRBJ1-2	CSASPTQGGYTF	TGCAGTGCTAGCCCAACCCAAGGCGGCTACACCTTC
TRBV2	NA	many	TRBJ1-1	CASRDRYTEAFF	TGTGCCAGCAGGGACAGATACACTGAAGCTTTCTTT
TRBV4-1	TRBD1	few	TRBJ1-6	CASSQGTGDSPLHF	TGCGCCAGCAGCCAGGGGACAGGGGATTCACCCCTCCACTTT
TRBV18	TRBD1	many	TRBJ2-5	CASSPPGTGETQYF	TGTGCCAGCTCACCGCCCGGGACAGGGGAGACCCAGTACTTC
TRBV19	NA	few	TRBJ1-1	CASSMGGPWEAFF	TGTGCCAGTAGTATGGGGGGCCCTTGGGAAGCTTTCTTT
TRBV27	NA	NA	TRBJ1-4	CASSQQGGTNEKLFF	TGTGCCAGCAGCCAACAGGGTGGGACTAATGAAAAACTGTTTTTT
TRBV27	TRBD2	few	TRBJ2-3	CASSFAGGPPDTQYF	TGTGCCAGCAGTTTTGCGGGGGGGCCCCCAGATACGCAGTATTTT
TRBV5-1	NA	many	TRBJ1-1	CASSLHEQGFPNTEAFF	TGCGCCAGCAGCCTACACGAGCAGGGGTTTCCTAACACTGAAGCTTTCTTT
TRBV28	NA	many	TRBJ1-4	CASSFRGATNEKLFF	TGTGCCAGCAGTTTTCGGGGAGCAACTAATGAAAAACTGTTTTTT
TRBV7-9	TRBD2	NA	TRBJ2-1	CASSPTSFIDNEQFF	TGTGCCAGCAGCCCGACTAGCTTTATTGACAATGAGCAGTTCTTC
TRBV30	NA	many	TRBJ2-7	CACFGGGEQYF	TGTGCCTGTTTCGGGGGCGGCGAGCAGTACTTC
TRBV30	TRBD1	many	TRBJ1-5	CAWSSPGQGNQPQHF	TGTGCCTGGAGTTCCCCCGGACAGGGTAATCAGCCCCAGCATTTT
TRBV2	NA	few	TRBJ1-5	CASSDGRQVMRGSNQPQHF	TGTGCCAGCAGTGACGGGAGACAGGTTATGCGGGGAAGCAATCAGCCCCAGCATTTT
TRBV4-1	TRBD1	few	TRBJ1-2	CASSQEVGTGGGYTF	TGCGCCAGCAGCCAAGAGGTCGGGACAGGGGGTGGCTACACCTTC
TRBV2	NA	many	TRBJ1-1	CASSSRLRGSTEAFF	TGTGCCAGCAGTTCCCGCCTGAGAGGAAGCACTGAAGCTTTCTTT
TRBV7-9	TRBD2	NA	TRBJ2-3	CASSFSSREVTDTQYF	TGTGCCAGCAGCTTTAGCAGCCGGGAGGTCACAGATACGCAGTATTTT
TRBV4-1	NA	once	TRBJ1-4	CASSQEGGGSREKLFF	TGCGCCAGCAGCCAAGAAGGGGGGGGTAGCAGGGAAAAACTGTTTTTT
TRBV30	TRBD1	NA	TRBJ2-3	CAWSSGQGATDTQYF	TGTGCCTGGAGTTCAGGACAGGGGGCCACAGATACGCAGTATTTT
TRBV5-1	TRBD2	many	TRBJ2-1	CASSLGVAGYNEQFF	TGCGCCAGCAGCCTCGGGGTAGCGGGCTACAATGAGCAGTTCTTC
TRBV24-1	NA	many	TRBJ1-5	CATSDFTAGDNQPQHF	TGTGCCACCAGTGATTTTACCGCGGGGGACAATCAGCCCCAGCATTTT